The source of this T cell receptor (beta chain) is a study of blood T cell repertoires in COVID-19. Across the study: PBMCs, B-cell-depleted T cells, or T cells provided the cDNA or gDNA that made up the material.

The repertoire was sequenced with immunoSEQ multiplex PCR; TCRdb's copy has only in-frame clones and lacks some. The profile shows 25,000 to 35,000 clones, around nine tenths of them singletons. The source is a human donor in a cohort sampled during active COVID-19. Sequences were obtained from peripheral blood.

The CDR3 coding sequence is TGTGCCAGCAGCAACATGGCAGATACGCAGTATTTT. Its translation is CASSNMADTQYF. The chain employs TRBV5-4 and TRBJ2-3; D gene uncertain. The V gene's germline CDR1 is SGHNT and CDR2 YYREEE (reference sequence). Trimming cost V 4 bases and J 4 bases, with 7 bases left between them. CDR3 length: 12 amino acids.